This T cell receptor beta chain was found in a study of CD8+CD57+ T cells in acquired aplastic anemia. Study-wide results and limits: A set of some 28 CD8+ CDR3 sequences was shared between patients and controls, and these sequences appeared highly expressed in patients.

Of note for this clonotype: Antigen specificity is unknown.

Genomic DNA, serving as template, underwent TCR beta VDJ and CDR3 profiling. Using its own MiXCR run on the reads, TCRdb lists one record per CDR3 protein. The sample comprises about 98,000 distinct CDR3 sequences, 55% to 70% of which are singletons, and about 62% rests with the top ten. Germline values: CDR1 SEHNR, CDR2 FQNEAQ (reference sequence). V trimming: 4 bases; J trimming: 2 bases; junction bases outside the gene matches: 4. This CDR3 region has 14 residues. The authors sequenced patients whose flow cytometry had shown CD8+CD57+ cell expansion. The patients all had a severe acquired aplastic anemia diagnosis.

The sequence was collected from a human donor with aplastic anemia. The chain joins TRBV7-9 to TRBJ2-5, with 7 bases matching TRBD2. Material: sorted CD4+, CD8+, or CD8+CD57+ T cells (not recorded which) from PBMCs. The chain's CDR3 is CASSSGGGQETQYF. The DNA for the CDR3 is TGTGCCAGCAGCTCGGGGGGAGGGCAAGAGACCCAGTACTTC.